This T cell receptor beta chain is drawn from a study of T cell responses to AZD1222 COVID-19 vaccine. The study's findings and limits: Per reports, nearly half of all spike-specific TCRs target regions that are unmutated in variants.

Produced via immunoSEQ multiplex PCR; TCRdb's table is partial and in-frame only. The top ten clones hold around a tenth of a sample with 170,000 or so clones, 88% of them seen once. With respect to this clone: The antigen remains undetermined.

The germline V gene has CDR1 ENHRY and CDR2 SYGVKD. The CDR3 contains 15 residues. Trimming pared 0 bases from V and 14 bases from J, leaving 20 bases between. The TCR originated in an adult who received the AZD1222 COVID-19 vaccine. Sequences were derived from peripheral blood, sampled 28 days after the second AZD1222 dose. The chain joins TRBV10-3 to TRBJ2-1; weak D call: TRBD1 (6 bases). The CDR3 DNA reads TGTGCCATCAGTGAGTCGAGCGTGGGGGCTCAACGTGAGTTCTTC. Amino acid sequence: CAISESSVGAQREFF.